This T cell receptor beta chain was sequenced during a study of T-cell reconstitution after alpha-beta-depleted transplantation in children. Study findings and constraints: For some patients, TCRbeta diversity was high at day 60 because of recipient T cells and thymic progenitors that survived. As was reported, about two months after transplant, alpha-beta T cells came from several hundred expanded graft clones. It was newly produced T cells that mostly accounted for T-cell counts and diversity one year after transplant.

CDR1 is DFQATT, CDR2 SNEGSKA, per germline (reference sequence). The CDR3 contains 12 residues. V was clipped by 5 bases and J by 6 bases; unmatched bases: 3. About this clonotype: Antigen: not known.

It was with unique molecular identifiers that the TCRbeta library was prepared. TCRdb redid the calling of the PCR reads with MiXCR, one entry per CDR3 protein. The table has some 550,000 distinct CDR3 sequences, 23% seen once. This receptor was obtained from a boy under two years old who had a stem cell transplant for acute myeloid leukemia, so the T cells may come from the graft donor. Sample: PBMCs, mostly from graft donor cells, taken 360 days after TCRalphabeta/CD19-depleted stem cell transplant. The chain uses TRBV20-1 and TRBJ2-2; 7 nucleotides agree with TRBD1. The chain's CDR3 is CSARQGAGELFF. CDR3 nucleotide sequence: TGCAGTGCTCGCCAGGGGGCCGGGGAGCTGTTTTTT.